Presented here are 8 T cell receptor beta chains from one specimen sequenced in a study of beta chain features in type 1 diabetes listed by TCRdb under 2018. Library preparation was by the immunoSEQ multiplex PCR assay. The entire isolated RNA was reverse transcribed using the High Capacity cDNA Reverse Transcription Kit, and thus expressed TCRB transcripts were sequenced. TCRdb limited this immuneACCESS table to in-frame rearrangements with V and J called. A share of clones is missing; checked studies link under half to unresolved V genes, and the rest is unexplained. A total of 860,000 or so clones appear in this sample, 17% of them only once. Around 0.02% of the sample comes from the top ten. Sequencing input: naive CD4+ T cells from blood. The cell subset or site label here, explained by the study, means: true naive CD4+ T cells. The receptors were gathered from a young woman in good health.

The CDR3 is CASSQDTRVQFF. CDR3 nucleotide sequence: TGCGCCAGCAGCCAAGATACAAGGGTGCAGTTCTTC. The chain has TRBV4-3 and TRBJ2-1; no reliable D call. V lost 0 bases to trimming and J lost 12 bases, with 9 bases between them. The CDR3 has 12 amino acids. Germline CDR1 and CDR2: LGHNA and YSLEER.

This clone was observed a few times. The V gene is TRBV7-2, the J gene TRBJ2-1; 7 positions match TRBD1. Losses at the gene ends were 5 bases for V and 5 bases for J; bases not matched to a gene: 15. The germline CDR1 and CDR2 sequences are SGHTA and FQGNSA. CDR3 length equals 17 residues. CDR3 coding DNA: TGTGCCAGCAGCCCTCGCTTGGGGACAGCCGGAAACAATGAGCAGTTCTTC. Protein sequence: CASSPRLGTAGNNEQFF.

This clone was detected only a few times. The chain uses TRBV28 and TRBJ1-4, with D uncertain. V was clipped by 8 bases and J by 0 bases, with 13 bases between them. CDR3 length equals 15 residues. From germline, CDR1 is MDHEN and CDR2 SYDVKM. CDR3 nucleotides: TGTGCCAGCGCCCTCAGGACTGCAACTAATGAAAAACTGTTTTTT. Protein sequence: CASALRTATNEKLFF.

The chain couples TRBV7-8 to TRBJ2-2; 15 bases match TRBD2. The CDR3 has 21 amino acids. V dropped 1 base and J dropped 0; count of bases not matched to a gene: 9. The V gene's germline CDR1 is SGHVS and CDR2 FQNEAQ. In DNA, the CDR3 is TGTGCCAGCAGCTTAGTGGGAGGGACTAGCGGGAGGATAACGAACACCGGGGAGCTGTTTTTT. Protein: CASSLVGGTSGRITNTGELFF.

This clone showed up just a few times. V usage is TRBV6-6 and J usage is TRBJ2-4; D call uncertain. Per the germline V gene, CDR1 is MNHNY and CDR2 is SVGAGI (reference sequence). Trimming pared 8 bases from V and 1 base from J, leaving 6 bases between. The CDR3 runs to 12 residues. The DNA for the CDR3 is TGTGCCAGCGAGGCGGCCAAAAACATTCAGTACTTC. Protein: CASEAAKNIQYF.

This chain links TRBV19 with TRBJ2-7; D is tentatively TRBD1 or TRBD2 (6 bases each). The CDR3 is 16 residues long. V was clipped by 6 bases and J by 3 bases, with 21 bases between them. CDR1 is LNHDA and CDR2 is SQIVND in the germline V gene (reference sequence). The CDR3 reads CASRRRDTFVVYEQYF. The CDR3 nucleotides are TGTGCCAGTAGGCGGAGGGACACCTTCGTCGTCTACGAGCAGTACTTC.

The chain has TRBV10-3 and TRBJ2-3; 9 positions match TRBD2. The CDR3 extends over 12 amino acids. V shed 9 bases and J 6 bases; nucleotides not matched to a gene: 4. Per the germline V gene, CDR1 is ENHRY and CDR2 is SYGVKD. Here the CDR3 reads CAIQSGRDTQYF. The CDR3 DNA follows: TGTGCCATACAAAGCGGGAGGGATACGCAGTATTTT.

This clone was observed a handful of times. The CDR3 protein is CASTSYRANEQFF. The CDR3 DNA reads TGTGCCAGCACTAGCTACCGGGCCAATGAGCAGTTCTTC. The V and J genes are TRBV28 and TRBJ2-1; possible D gene TRBD2, 5 bases. The germline V gene encodes CDR1 MDHEN and CDR2 SYDVKM. CDR3 length equals 13 residues. Trimming cost V 7 bases and J 6 bases, with 13 bases left between them.